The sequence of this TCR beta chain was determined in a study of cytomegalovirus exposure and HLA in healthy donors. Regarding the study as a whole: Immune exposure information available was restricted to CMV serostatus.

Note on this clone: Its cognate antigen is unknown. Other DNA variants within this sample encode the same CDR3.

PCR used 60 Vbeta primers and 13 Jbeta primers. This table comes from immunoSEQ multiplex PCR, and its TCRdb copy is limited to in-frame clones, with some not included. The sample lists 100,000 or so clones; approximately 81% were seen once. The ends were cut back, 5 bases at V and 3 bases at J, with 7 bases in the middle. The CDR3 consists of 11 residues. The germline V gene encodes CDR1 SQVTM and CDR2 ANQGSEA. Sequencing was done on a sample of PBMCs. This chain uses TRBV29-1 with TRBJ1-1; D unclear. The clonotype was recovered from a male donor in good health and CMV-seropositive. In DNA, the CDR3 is TGCAGCGTTAACCGGGACACTGAAGCTTTCTTT. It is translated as CSVNRDTEAFF.